These T cell receptor beta chains were read from a single sample in a study of blood T cell repertoires in COVID-19. Method: immunoSEQ multiplex PCR; TCRdb's copy keeps in-frame clones and lacks some. The sample holds almost 400,000 clones, more than 75% seen once. Sequenced sample: PBMCs or T cells enriched from blood (not recorded which). The receptors derive from a woman younger than 45 with acute COVID-19. Both conserved end residues are part of each CDR3. A D gene is named only where the DNA matches it firmly. Clone size, where shown, is once, few, many, or a class for clones that have expanded.

>TRBV5-4|TRBJ2-7|TRBD1|-
CASSVGTERLYF
TGTGCCAGCAGCGTTGGGACAGAGAGGCTGTACTTC
>TRBV24-1|TRBJ1-1|-|once
CATSDLLGATEAFF
TGTGCCACCAGTGATTTGTTGGGGGCCACTGAAGCTTTCTTT
>TRBV10-3|TRBJ2-7|TRBD1|few
CAISALTGANEQYF
TGTGCCATCAGTGCCCTGACAGGGGCTAACGAGCAGTACTTC
>TRBV10-1|TRBJ1-1|-|-
CASTPDRMNTEAFF
TGCGCCAGCACCCCGGACAGAATGAACACTGAAGCTTTCTTT
>TRBV3-1/TRBV3-2|TRBJ2-5|TRBD2|once
CASSRVIGAQAGGPRAQYF
TGTGCCAGCAGCCGAGTAATTGGGGCCCAAGCGGGGGGGCCTCGGGCCCAGTACTTC
>TRBV19|TRBJ1-5|TRBD1|-
CASRPDRKYNQPQHF
TGTGCCAGTAGACCGGACAGGAAATACAATCAGCCCCAGCATTTT
>TRBV9|TRBJ1-1|-|-
CASSVSYKTEAFF
TGTGCCAGCAGCGTAAGCTATAAGACTGAAGCTTTCTTT
>TRBV7-2|TRBJ2-4|-|-
CASSALGGGAAKNIQYF
TGTGCCAGCAGCGCCCTAGGCGGCGGGGCTGCCAAAAACATTCAGTACTTC
>TRBV5-1|TRBJ2-3|-|-
CASSLVQASTDTQYF
TGCGCCAGCAGCTTGGTGCAAGCTAGCACAGATACGCAGTATTTT
>TRBV7-9|TRBJ2-1|TRBD2|few
CASSPRTSGGISYNEQFF
TGTGCCAGCAGCCCAAGGACTAGCGGGGGTATCTCCTACAATGAGCAGTTCTTC
>TRBV12-5|TRBJ1-6|TRBD1|-
CASGSRTSTGVKKNSPLHF
TGTGCTAGTGGTTCCCGAACCTCCACAGGGGTCAAGAAAAATTCACCCCTCCACTTT
>TRBV7-9|TRBJ2-3|-|many
CASSPWANTDTQYF
TGTGCCAGCAGCCCCTGGGCGAACACAGATACGCAGTATTTT
>TRBV2|TRBJ2-7|TRBD2|-
CASSETDLGAGGPYEQYF
TGTGCCAGCAGTGAAACGGACTTGGGAGCGGGGGGTCCCTACGAGCAGTACTTC
>TRBV12-2|TRBJ1-4|-|-
CASRLGDRNEKLFF
TGTGCAAGTCGCTTAGGGGACAGAAATGAAAAACTGTTTTTT
>TRBV9|TRBJ2-1|-|-
CASSPRAGANEQFF
TGTGCCAGCAGCCCGAGGGCAGGGGCCAATGAGCAGTTCTTC
>TRBV21-1|TRBJ2-5|-|-
CASSKIGGQGKETQYF
TGTGCCAGCAGCAAAATCGGGGGACAGGGCAAAGAGACCCAGTACTTC
>TRBV23-1|TRBJ1-3|-|-
CASSQSGGAGISGNTIYF
TGCGCCAGCAGTCAATCGGGGGGTGCGGGGATCTCTGGAAACACCATATATTTT
>TRBV4-1|TRBJ2-7|TRBD2|-
CASSQGSAGGAYEQYF
TGCGCCAGCAGCCAAGGTTCGGCGGGGGGGGCCTACGAGCAGTACTTC
>TRBV5-1|TRBJ2-7|TRBD1|-
CASSPDRDRGYEQYF
TGCGCCAGCAGCCCGGACCGGGACAGGGGCTACGAGCAGTACTTC
>TRBV6-5|TRBJ1-5|-|-
CASSSHGQINQPQHF
TGTGCCAGCAGTAGCCACGGACAGATCAATCAGCCCCAGCATTTT
>TRBV18|TRBJ1-2|-|-
CASSPSSTDRYGYTF
TGTGCCAGCTCACCGAGCTCGACAGATAGATATGGCTACACCTTC
>TRBV4-2|TRBJ1-1|-|-
CASSQDFMNTEAFF
TGTGCCAGCAGCCAGGACTTTATGAACACTGAAGCTTTCTTT
>TRBV7-2|TRBJ2-7|TRBD1|-
CASSVGQGFGEQYF
TGTGCCAGCAGCGTGGGACAGGGGTTCGGCGAGCAGTACTTC
>TRBV21-1|TRBJ1-6|-|-
CASSPQFPANSPLHF
TGTGCCAGCAGCCCACAGTTTCCCGCTAATTCACCCCTCCACTTT
>TRBV5-1|TRBJ2-1|TRBD2|-
CASTVGGLDYNEQFF
TGCGCCAGCACCGTCGGTGGACTAGACTACAATGAGCAGTTCTTC
>TRBV19|TRBJ1-2|TRBD1|once
CASRDRDYGYTF
TGTGCCAGTAGAGACAGGGACTATGGCTACACCTTC
>TRBV7-8|TRBJ2-1|-|-
CASSLVSAGFNEQFF
TGTGCCAGCAGCTTAGTCTCCGCGGGGTTCAATGAGCAGTTCTTC